This T cell receptor (beta chain) appears in the sequencing data of a study of cytomegalovirus exposure and HLA in healthy donors (dated by TCRdb to 2015 to 2018). About the full investigation: In an earlier analysis of approximately 500 of the donors, 276 Gb of sequence data and 117 million unique TCR beta sequences from about 190 million T cells were reported. High-throughput TCR immunosequencing, statistical association of individual TCRs with disease status, and machine learning were combined to predict cytomegalovirus infection status. The T cell repertoires of around 670 subjects were profiled by immunosequencing and related to cytomegalovirus serostatus. The number of typed donors differed by locus: about 620-640 for A, B, C, DRB1 and DQB1; approximately 520 for DQA1; around 580 for DPA1; and around 450 for DPB1. A separate validation cohort of about 110 different subjects was used in addition to the 666-subject first cohort. A later analysis re-analyzed previously published TCR beta repertoires from roughly 630 donors and added high-resolution HLA genotyping to study TCR occurrence patterns. The study was designed to test whether signatures of past pathogen exposure could be identified by cataloging public T cell receptors. An earlier analysis of 450 to 750 of the donors used high-throughput TCR beta sequencing to judge whether each TCR beta V gene segment behaved as functional or pseudogenic. A later genetic analysis used genome-wide SNP genotypes for 398 of the 666 donors, treating that subset as a discovery cohort. All discovery cohort repertoires had been generated on a single sequencing platform. Among under 450 genotyped donors of the cohort, an average of roughly 240,000 unique TCR beta nucleotide sequences were sequenced per donor, roughly 18% of them non-productive. Four to six DR-DQ haplotypes were handled as single units for association and clustering, since linkage in the cohort was strong. The later analysis used no new phenotypic data to find candidate immune exposures, relying instead on TCR beta sequences and their occurrence across donors. Class I and class II HLA loci were covered by the typing at four-digit resolution. Roughly 290 gigabases of sequencing data and around 80 million unique TCR sequences made up an early release that covered approximately 700 HLA-typed donors. Donor age, sex, ethnicity and CMV serostatus were collected together with the repertoire data. Among the roughly 390 genotyped donors, around 81% belonged to the genetic ancestry cluster associated with self-reported Caucasian donors.

The library was prepared using the immunoSEQ multiplex PCR assay. A mixture of 60 forward primers for TCR Vbeta segments and 13 reverse primers for TCR Jbeta segments was used in the multiplex PCR. The CDR3 region of rearranged TCR beta genes was amplified from genomic DNA with a multiplex PCR assay. The amplified TCR beta libraries were sequenced on the Illumina HiSeq System as 87-base-pair reads. The authors' pipeline ran thus. Across the 600 to 700 repertoires, a later analysis counted roughly 84 million unique TCR beta chains, roughly 11 million of which were shared by at least two donors. A nearest-neighbor algorithm error-corrected the raw reads and collapsed the reads into unique sequences, merging closely related sequences to remove PCR and sequencing errors. V, D and J gene segments were assigned by aligning CDR3 sequences to IMGT reference sequences. For a sequence to be retained, at least a six-nucleotide match to both a V gene segment and a J gene segment was required. Rearrangements were called productive when the CDR3 lacked stop codons and stayed in frame with V and J; all others were non-productive. CDR3 was defined according to IMGT convention as the region running from the second conserved V-encoded cysteine to the conserved J-encoded phenylalanine. Sequences without an unambiguous match to a single V gene segment were excluded from the earlier analysis of approximately 560 of the donors. In an earlier analysis of approximately 590 of the donors, a V segment was called functional when productive rearrangements were above 56.7%, and segregating when the standard deviation between donors exceeded 5%. A statistical classification framework was developed to diagnose cytomegalovirus status using the catalog of TCR beta chain sequences. In a later analysis, V and J genes were assigned by comparing TCR nucleotide sequences against IMGT/GENE-DB human TR gene sequences. Using the TCRdist pipeline, a later analysis assigned CDR3 sequences along with most-parsimonious VDJ recombination scenarios. In a later analysis, each TCR beta chain was defined by its CDR3 amino acid sequence together with its V-gene family, and reads without a unique V-gene family were excluded. A later analysis removed several hundred highly shared, low-generation-probability nucleotide sequences to deal with suspected cross-contamination and a sequencing artifact. In a later analysis, a clonal expansion index was calculated for each public chain from normalized within-repertoire ranks of inferred template counts. A later analysis computed generation probabilities with a VDJ recombination model fitted to out-of-frame rearrangements, and checked the results against IGoR. In a later analysis, hypergeometric tests were used to score TCR-TCR, TCR-HLA and TCR-CMV co-occurrence, with a repertoire-size bias correction applied to TCR pairs. False discovery rates were estimated in a later analysis by permuting HLA or CMV assignments 20 times. In a later analysis, co-occurring TCRs were grouped using DBSCAN, with TCRdist sequence similarity added in when clustering inside HLA-allele-positive subsets. Co-occurrence clustering excluded repertoires with fewer than 30,000 or more than 120,000 public chains, plus five with anomalous nucleotide sharing. TCRdb obtained this table from immuneACCESS and retained in-frame rearrangements with V and J assigned. These tables miss some clones; where compared with another copy, unresolved V genes account for less than half of the shortfall, and the remainder is unexplained. The DNA was the basis for D and trimming; V, J and clone size are from that table. The sample table contains 120,000 to 150,000 clones; only one count was recorded for about 79% of them. The ten biggest clones cover 2.8% of the sample.

For this clone: Its antigen target is currently unknown. No per-base quality is available; no much larger clone lies one base away.

Broad study findings and their caveats: In an earlier analysis of about 550 of the donors, most TCR beta V segments were observed in productive rearrangements about 90% or about 30% of the time, broadly matching IMGT annotations. Correlated functional status among segregating V segments might be attributable to linkage disequilibrium, but an unknown experimental factor could not be ruled out. The authors suggested that the approach could potentially be generalized to other disease states and immunological phenotypes. Roughly uniform sequencing depth across donors was assumed in presence/absence analyses, although this assumption may not hold. CMV serostatus was the only immune exposure information available for the cohort. Because the 87-base-pair reads could not distinguish some IMGT-functional V segments, including TRBV6-2 and TRBV6-3, those segments were excluded. A further reported finding was that TCR beta sequences accurately predicted the HLA-A and HLA-B alleles for most subjects in the first cohort. In a later analysis, several top co-occurrence clusters were reported to appear linked to parvovirus B19, influenza, CMV and Epstein-Barr virus. Because HLA typing was unavailable for some donors at each locus, only the typed subset was used in association tests. A group of highly shared sequence variants was considered likely to be a technical artifact of the sequencing pipeline. A few of the identified cytomegalovirus-associated TCR beta chains were confirmed in vitro to be specific for cytomegalovirus antigens. The cohort was sequenced for TCR beta chains only, and without alpha or paired-chain data the features that could be detected were limited. A later analysis found that most CMV-associated TCR beta chains appeared HLA-restricted, with HLA associations seemingly driven largely by CMV exposure. When HLA alleles, especially DR and DQ, strongly co-occurred, TCR associations were difficult to assign to individual alleles. Specific HLA alleles were associated with roughly 17,000 TCR beta sequences at a false discovery rate of 0.05 in a later analysis. Because counts were too low, under 20 rarely observed V segments, including chromosome 9 orphons, were left out of the earlier analysis of 500 to 650 of the donors. The study listed 164 TCR beta chains as associated with cytomegalovirus. Cytomegalovirus status was reported to be diagnosed by the classifier with high specificity and sensitivity in both the original and validation cohorts. In a later analysis, TCR association rates were found to vary across HLA loci, with the most associated TCRs seen for DRB1 alleles and the fewest for HLA-C alleles. While some public TCRs were present in many individuals, most TCR sequences turned up only very rarely across donors. A later analysis found that HLA-associated TCR beta chains were more clonally expanded and had lower generation probabilities than equally common non-associated chains. A later genetic analysis associated a missense DCLRE1C variant with V-gene and J-gene trimming of TCR beta chains, and an independent cohort replicated the association. Compared with the approximately 600-donor mean, donors in an Asian-associated ancestry cluster had fewer N-insertions in productive TCRs, according to a later genetic analysis.

V is clipped by 1 base and J by 1 base, and the sequence between their germline boundaries is 22 bases long. The CDR1 and CDR2 encoded by the germline V gene are SQVTM and ANQGSEA. The CDR3 starts with the cysteine, ends with the phenylalanine, and has 18 residues. Of the read, only the CDR3 DNA is kept; its 54 bases are in frame from base 1. The cohort consisted of more than 650 healthy bone marrow donors. At the time of sampling, every cohort member was nominally healthy, though immune exposures that went unrecorded were likely present. The donor was CMV seronegative and was included in the group of several hundred seronegative cohort members. A peripheral blood sample was collected from each donor, and TCR beta sequencing was performed on peripheral blood mononuclear cells. Genomic DNA was extracted from the blood cell samples with the Qiagen DNeasy Blood Extraction Kit.

What was sequenced was PBMCs. The TCR originated in a male donor in good health and CMV-seronegative. This receptor chain uses TRBV29-1 and TRBJ1-2, with the D gene uncertain. The CDR3 loop reads CSVEANSWAVTSNYGYTF. At the DNA level, the sequence is TGCAGCGTTGAAGCTAACTCTTGGGCAGTAACCAGTAACTATGGCTACACCTTC.